This TCR beta chain was identified in a study of blood T cell repertoires in COVID-19. At the level of the study: The United States, Italy and Spain provided the acute and convalescent COVID-19 samples. Nucleic acid was either cDNA or gDNA, and it came from T cells, B-cell-depleted T cells, or PBMCs.

Living in 24 US areas, the participants were between roughly 18 and 90 years of age. Which cohort a participant joined came from the clinical history participants gave. Using immunoSEQ multiplex PCR, the repertoire was profiled, and TCRdb retains in-frame clones only, with some absent. The table includes approximately 300,000 clones, about 85% detected once. Looked up from germline, CDR1 is PRHDT and CDR2 is FYEKMQ (reference sequence). V lost 5 bases and J 10 bases, leaving 6 bases between the germline ends. This CDR3 has 11 amino acids. This clonotype was obtained from a woman in her twenties or thirties who had recovered from COVID-19. The specimen was PBMCs or T cells enriched from blood (not recorded which). The chain links TRBV13 to TRBJ1-6; D not resolved. In DNA form, the CDR3 reads TGTGCCAGCAGCCCTCGGTCACCCCTCCACTTT. It codes for CASSPRSPLHF.